This T cell receptor (beta chain) stems from a study of vaccination and CD4 T cells after COVID-19. At the Johns Hopkins FTIC core, DNA taken from cultured CD4+ T cells was sequenced by way of the Oncomine TCR Beta short-read assay. TCRdb analysed the PCR reads with MiXCR anew, one entry per CDR3 protein. This sample has about 14,000 distinct CDR3 sequences, with 52% found just once. A remark on this clonotype: Antigen unknown.

The treatment here: approximately 11-day PBMC culture with coronavirus spike peptide pools or control peptides (ViraFEST assay). In this cohort, PCR tests turned positive between March and December 2020, predating US Alpha, Beta and Delta variants. Cell culture was performed with 1.8 million or so PBMCs per well in the presence of approximately 9.8 IU/ml IL-2 and around 9 ug/ml peptide pools. The receptor was isolated from a human donor who had recovered from COVID-19. Sequenced: CD4+ T cells from blood, cultured in vitro.

The CDR3 loop reads CSAPDGGLTYEQYF. CDR3 coding DNA: TGCAGTGCTCCCGACGGGGGTCTTACCTACGAGCAGTACTTC. The chain couples TRBV20-1 to TRBJ2-7; a weak D match, TRBD2 (6 bases). CDR3 size: 14 residues. The V and J ends lost 5 bases and 2 bases respectively, with 16 bases between them. Germline CDR1 reads DFQATT; CDR2 reads SNEGSKA (reference sequence).